The 21 T cell receptor beta chains below were found in one sample sequenced in a study of graft-versus-host responses after intestinal transplantation (dated by TCRdb to about 2021). Receptor amplification or capture employed the immunoSEQ multiplex PCR assay. Held by TCRdb, this immuneACCESS table contains in-frame sequences only and omits some clones. Under half of the omission traces to an unresolved V gene where checked; the cause of the rest is unknown. This sample is represented by tens of thousands of clones; roughly 92% of them were singletons. Together, the top ten hold around 7.1% of the sample. The material sequenced was bone marrow, taken roughly 780 days after intestinal transplantation. These receptor sequences come from a human patient who received an intestinal transplant, so some T cells may come from the graft donor.

This clone was counted once. This chain links TRBV19 with TRBJ2-7; 9 bases line up with TRBD1. J gave up 3 bases and V 10 bases, and 10 bases lay outside the gene matches. Germline values: CDR1 LNHDA, CDR2 SQIVND (reference sequence). This CDR3 contains 14 residues. The CDR3 is CATKSSGQGYEQYF. The CDR3 bases are TGTGCCACCAAATCATCGGGACAGGGCTACGAGCAGTACTTC. The full variable domain, rest sourced from reference TRBV19 and TRBJ2-7, is DGGITQSPKYLFRKEGQNVTLSCEQNLNHDAMYWYRQDPGQGLRLIYYSQIVNDFQKGDIAEGYSVSREKKESFPLTVTSAQKNPTAFYLCATKSSGQGYEQYFGPGTRLTVT.

This chain joins TRBV6-4 and TRBJ1-1; D is ambiguous. Trimming stripped 2 bases from V and 4 bases from J, with 8 bases between. This CDR3 contains 13 residues. Germline values: CDR1 MRHNA, CDR2 SNTAGT. The CDR3 DNA follows: TGTGCCAGCAGTGACGGGCCCCTCACTGAAGCTTTCTTT. It yields the protein CASSDGPLTEAFF.

Only one count was recorded for this clone. The rearrangement joins TRBV7-9 to TRBJ1-5; D gene uncertain. From germline, CDR1 is SEHNR and CDR2 FQNEAQ (reference sequence). The CDR3 consists of 12 residues. V was cut by 6 bases and J by 6 bases, with 9 bases left in between. Here the CDR3 DNA reads TGTGCCAGCAGTTATAATACTCAGCCCCAGCATTTT. Protein sequence: CASSYNTQPQHF.

V usage is TRBV7-9 and J usage is TRBJ1-2; D not resolved. Trimming shortened V by 5 bases and J by 6 bases, and 10 bases separated the two germline ends. Germline assignment: CDR1 SEHNR and CDR2 FQNEAQ (reference sequence). The CDR3 totals 12 residues. The DNA of the CDR3 is TGTGCCAGCAGCAACAACAGAAATGGCTACACCTTC. Amino acids: CASSNNRNGYTF.

This chain connects TRBV13 to TRBJ2-3; possible D gene TRBD2, 5 bases. Germline V gene data show CDR1 as PRHDT and CDR2 as FYEKMQ (reference sequence). The CDR3 has 15 amino acids. Trimming cost V 7 bases and J 5 bases, with 19 bases left between them. CDR3 region: CASTNGEPGKDTQYF. For the CDR3, the DNA is TGTGCCAGCACTAACGGGGAGCCGGGAAAAGATACGCAGTATTTT.

The chain is built from TRBV5-5 and TRBJ2-1, with TRBD2 identical over 8 bases. V gave up 5 bases and J gave up 8 bases; unmatched junction bases: 12. This CDR3 is 15 amino acids long. Germline CDR1 is SGHKS and CDR2 is YYEKEE (reference sequence). The CDR3, as DNA: TGTGCCAGCAGTCGGAACGGGGGGGCCGGGCATGAGCAGTTCTTC. This sequence encodes CASSRNGGAGHEQFF.

DNA for the CDR3: TGCGCCAGCAGCCGACCACCGGCTGGGTTGAACACTGAAGCTTTCTTT. Residues: CASSRPPAGLNTEAFF. J is TRBJ1-1 and V is TRBV4-1; no clear D gene. The V and J ends lost 4 bases and 0 bases respectively, with 15 bases between them. Per the germline V gene, CDR1 is MGHRA and CDR2 is YSYEKL. There are 16 residues in the CDR3.

This chain uses TRBV2 with TRBJ1-2; the D is unclear. From germline, CDR1 is SNHLY and CDR2 FYNNEI. V was clipped by 7 bases and J by 4 bases, with 16 bases between them. This CDR3 comprises 14 residues. The CDR3 loop reads CASKWVWAAYGYTF. The CDR3 DNA follows: TGTGCCAGCAAGTGGGTCTGGGCAGCCTATGGCTACACCTTC.

The genes are TRBV6-1 and TRBJ1-2, with D unclear. V gave up 9 bases and J gave up 8 bases, with 10 bases separating them. This CDR3 region has 10 residues. Germline CDR1 MNHNS, CDR2 SASEGT. The CDR3 region has the DNA TGTGCCAGGGCGCAGCCCGGCTACACCTTC. This gives the protein CARAQPGYTF.

The chain recombines TRBV6-5 with TRBJ2-1; D might be TRBD1 or TRBD2, each matching 6 bases. Germline CDR1 reads MNHEY; CDR2 reads SVGAGI. V lost 3 bases and J 5 bases, leaving 14 bases between the germline ends. CDR3 length: 15 amino acids. The CDR3: CASSYEGGINNEQFF. CDR3 DNA sequence: TGTGCCAGCAGTTATGAAGGGGGGATCAACAATGAGCAGTTCTTC.

The chain has TRBV9 and TRBJ1-3; tentative D call: TRBD1 (5 bases). Germline V gene data show CDR1 as SGDLS and CDR2 as YYNGEE. The CDR3 runs to 15 residues. Trimming stripped 0 bases from V and 0 bases from J, with 7 bases between. CDR3 DNA sequence: TGTGCCAGCAGCGTAGAGGGGAACTCTGGAAACACCATATATTTT. Encoded protein: CASSVEGNSGNTIYF.

The chain couples TRBV29-1 to TRBJ1-4, with D uncertain. This CDR3 has 12 residues. CDR1 and CDR2 from the germline V gene are SQVTM and ANQGSEA. V was shortened by 3 bases and J by 3 bases, with 5 bases between the two germline ends. The CDR3 is CSVDPSNEKLFF. CDR3 bases: TGCAGCGTTGATCCGTCTAATGAAAAACTGTTTTTT.

This clone was picked up one time. The V gene is TRBV19, the J gene TRBJ1-2, with unresolved D. The CDR3 is made up of 13 amino acids. In germline, CDR1 is LNHDA, CDR2 SQIVND (reference sequence). Trimming removed 5 bases from V and 7 bases from J, with 14 bases in between. The CDR3: CASSEAEQLGYTF. Here the CDR3 DNA reads TGTGCCAGTAGTGAGGCCGAACAGCTTGGCTACACCTTC.

The V call is TRBV6-1, the J call TRBJ1-1; no reliable D call. Germline V gene sequence: CDR1 MNHNS, CDR2 SASEGT. CDR3 length: 14 residues. V was shortened by 3 bases and J by 0 bases, with 8 bases between the two germline ends. This chain's CDR3 is CASSEGFMNTEAFF. The CDR3 DNA follows: TGTGCCAGCAGTGAGGGTTTCATGAACACTGAAGCTTTCTTT.

This chain joins TRBV18 and TRBJ2-1, with 9 bases aligning to TRBD2. Germline assignment: CDR1 KGHSH and CDR2 LQKENI. V shed 7 bases, J shed 4 bases, and the junction held 11 bases outside the gene matches. The CDR3 is 16 amino acids. The CDR3 is CASCTTEREDYNEQFF. CDR3 bases: TGTGCCAGCTGCACCACCGAGCGGGAGGATTACAATGAGCAGTTCTTC.

The chain joins TRBV30 to TRBJ2-7; TRBD1 aligns across 8 bases. The CDR3 contains 14 residues. Looked up from germline, CDR1 is GTSNPN and CDR2 is SVGIG (reference sequence). V was clipped by 2 bases and J by 2 bases; unmatched bases: 5. For the CDR3, the DNA is TGTGCCTGGAGTCCCCTGACAGGGGCCTACGAGCAGTACTTC. Translated, it gives CAWSPLTGAYEQYF.

This sequence joins TRBV4-1 and TRBJ2-5; D may be TRBD2 (6 bases). V was pared by 1 base and J by 4 bases, with 13 bases between. Per the germline V gene, CDR1 is MGHRA and CDR2 is YSYEKL. The CDR3 length is 15 residues. CDR3 nucleotides: TGCGCCAGCAGCCAAGTTCAGGGAGGCGGAGAGACCCAGTACTTC. Amino acid sequence: CASSQVQGGGETQYF.

This chain joins TRBV19 and TRBJ2-2; 7 nucleotides agree with TRBD2. The CDR3 contains 15 residues. Germline trimming cut 3 bases from V and 4 bases from J; bases unmatched to any gene: 5. Per the germline V gene, CDR1 is LNHDA and CDR2 is SQIVND (reference sequence). In DNA form, the CDR3 reads TGTGCCAGTAGTATCCTAGCGGAGGTCACCGGGGAGCTGTTTTTT. Translated: CASSILAEVTGELFF.

The V and J genes are TRBV7-6 and TRBJ2-7; a possible D gene is TRBD2 (6 bases). Trimming left V 1 base short and J 2 bases short, with 15 bases between. CDR3 size: 16 residues. Germline values: CDR1 SGHVS, CDR2 FNYEAQ. CDR3 in DNA: TGTGCCAGCAGCTTAGGTGAGGGTGGCGGGACCTACGAGCAGTACTTC. This sequence encodes CASSLGEGGGTYEQYF.

The chain carries TRBV11-2 and TRBJ2-1; 11 nucleotides agree with TRBD2. Germline loops: CDR1 SGHAT, CDR2 FQNNGV. V lost 5 bases, J lost 0 bases, and 3 bases stayed unmatched. The CDR3 covers 16 residues. Here the CDR3 reads CASSRLAGSSYNEQFF. CDR3 nucleotides: TGTGCCAGCAGCCGACTAGCGGGGAGCTCCTACAATGAGCAGTTCTTC.

This chain uses TRBV6-5 with TRBJ2-7; 8 positions match TRBD2. The CDR3 length is 15 residues. After removal of 8 bases from V and 1 base from J, the junction contained 10 bases not matched to a gene. CDR1 is MNHEY and CDR2 is SVGAGI in the germline V gene. In DNA, the CDR3 is TGTGCCAGCGAGAGGGCGGGAGGAGGATCCTACGAGCAGTACTTC. It specifies CASERAGGGSYEQYF.